This T cell receptor (beta chain) was retrieved from a study of blood T cell repertoires in COVID-19. Method: immunoSEQ multiplex PCR; TCRdb's copy keeps in-frame clones and lacks some. Found here are around 230,000 clones, around 83% of them singletons; the top ten hold roughly 8.8%. CDR1 is SGHKS and CDR2 is YYEKEE in the germline V gene (reference sequence). The CDR3 is 15 amino acids. Trimming at V came to 2 bases and at J to 1 base, leaving 5 bases not matched to a gene. This receptor was obtained from a woman aged 45-65 years with acute or convalescent COVID-19. The V call is TRBV5-5, the J call TRBJ2-5, with 7 bases fitting TRBD1. Material for sequencing was peripheral blood. CDR3 region: CASSLQGHPQETQYF. The CDR3, as DNA: TGTGCCAGCAGCTTACAGGGGCACCCCCAAGAGACCCAGTACTTC. The whole variable domain, filled in from reference TRBV5-5 and TRBJ2-5, reads DAGVTQSPTHLIKTRGQQVTLRCSPISGHKSVSWYQQVLGQGPQFIFQYYEKEERGRGNFPDRFSARQFPNYSSELNVNALLLGDSALYLCASSLQGHPQETQYFGPGTRLLVL.